The 13 T cell receptor beta chains below were found in one sample sequenced in a study of control samples from healthy donors and cancer patients. Clones were read by immunoSEQ multiplex PCR, and TCRdb kept only the in-frame ones, dropping some. This sample yields around 170,000 clones, of which about 90% are seen a single time; approximately 0.7% belongs to the top ten. The material sequenced was blood. Receptor source: a woman younger than 45 in good health.

The chain recombines TRBV30 with TRBJ2-7; D may be TRBD2 (6 bases). CDR1 and CDR2 from the germline V gene are GTSNPN and SVGIG (reference sequence). V was clipped by 2 bases and J by 0 bases, with 23 bases between them. This CDR3 contains 18 residues. In DNA, the CDR3 is TGTGCCTGGAGTCGGGTAGAGTTGGGGACTCCACTCTCCTACGAGCAGTACTTC. This sequence encodes CAWSRVELGTPLSYEQYF.

The V and J genes are TRBV28 and TRBJ2-7; D uncertain. Between the trimmed V and J ends, which lost 6 bases and 5 bases, there was a span of 8 bases. CDR1 and CDR2 (germline): MDHEN, SYDVKM. This CDR3 region has 11 residues. This CDR3 is CASRGTHEQYF. The CDR3 DNA sequence: TGTGCCAGCAGGGGTACCCACGAGCAGTACTTC.

The gene calls are TRBV18 and TRBJ2-4; D possibly corresponds to TRBD2 (6 bases). Germline CDR1 is KGHSH and CDR2 is LQKENI. The V end lost 3 bases, the J end lost 8 bases, and 11 bases lay between the germline ends. This CDR3 has 13 amino acids. The CDR3 reads CASSPGGIDIQYF. Written as DNA, the CDR3 is TGTGCCAGCTCACCCGGGGGTATTGACATTCAGTACTTC.

The V gene is TRBV3-1 (or the pseudogene TRBV3-2), the J gene TRBJ2-7, with D possibly matching TRBD2 (5 bases). V shed 0 bases and J shed 3 bases, with 15 bases lying between them. There are 16 residues in the CDR3. The V gene's germline CDR1 is LGHDT and CDR2 YNNKEL (reference sequence). The CDR3 loop reads CASSQERAGNSYEQYF. CDR3 nucleotides: TGTGCCAGCAGCCAAGAGAGAGCCGGGAACAGCTACGAGCAGTACTTC.

The chain links TRBV15 to TRBJ1-4; D is possibly TRBD1 (6 bases). The CDR3 is 14 amino acids. Germline CDR1 is LNHNV and CDR2 is YYDKDF (reference sequence). The ends were cut back, 3 bases at V and 7 bases at J, with 12 bases in the middle. Here the CDR3 reads CATSSPGDTEKLFF. The CDR3 nucleotides read TGTGCCACCAGCAGTCCTGGGGACACTGAAAAACTGTTTTTT. Together with reference TRBV15 and TRBJ1-4, the CDR3 gives the full variable domain: DAMVIQNPRYQVTQFGKPVTLSCSQTLNHNVMYWYQQKSSQAPKLLFHYYDKDFNNEADTPDNFQSRRPNTSFCFLDIRSPGLGDTAMYLCATSSPGDTEKLFFGSGTQLSVL.

The V gene is TRBV21-1, the J gene TRBJ2-1; no check of the table's D call, TRBD2, against the DNA was made. TRBV21-1 is annotated as a pseudogene. The CDR3 covers 19 residues. CDR3 residues: CASSKRDLTSGSSYNEQFF. DNA of the CDR3: TGTGCCAGCAGCAAAAGGGATCTGACTAGCGGGAGCTCCTACAATGAGCAGTTCTTC.

The gene calls are TRBV6-9 and TRBJ2-2, with D possibly matching TRBD2 (6 bases). Looked up from germline, CDR1 is MNHGY and CDR2 is SVAAGI. V gave up 2 bases and J gave up 0 bases, with 13 bases separating them. The CDR3 covers 17 residues. CDR3 coding DNA: TGTGCCAGCAGTTATGTAAGGGACTCTTCGAACACCGGGGAGCTGTTTTTT. This sequence encodes CASSYVRDSSNTGELFF.

The chain joins TRBV19 to TRBJ2-7, with 8 bases lining up with TRBD1. Germline CDR1 LNHDA, CDR2 SQIVND (reference sequence). There are 14 residues in the CDR3. J was trimmed by 4 bases and V by 5 bases; bases with no gene match: 7. In DNA form, the CDR3 reads TGTGCCAGTAGTCCCGGGACAGGATTATACGAGCAGTACTTC. Residues: CASSPGTGLYEQYF.

The chain carries TRBV12-3 or TRBV12-4 and TRBJ1-1, with a possible D match to TRBD1 (6 bases). V dropped 2 bases and J dropped 7 bases, with 11 bases sitting between them. CDR3 length equals 13 residues. CDR3 in DNA: TGTGCCAGCAGTTTATCGGCAGGGGTTGAAGCTTTCTTT. Translated, it gives CASSLSAGVEAFF.

This rearrangement joins TRBV6-2 or TRBV6-3 to TRBJ1-1; D is perhaps TRBD1 (6 bases). The V end lost 2 bases, the J end lost 0 bases, and 10 bases lay between the germline ends. Per germline, CDR1 MNHEY and CDR2 SVGEGT. The CDR3 is made up of 15 amino acids. CDR3 in amino acids: CASSYVQGMNTEAFF. DNA for the CDR3: TGTGCCAGCAGTTACGTTCAGGGGATGAACACTGAAGCTTTCTTT.

The chain links TRBV5-1 to TRBJ1-4; D possibly corresponds to TRBD1 (5 bases). Germline CDR1 SGHRS, CDR2 YFSETQ. This CDR3 comprises 14 residues. Trimming removed 5 bases from V and 4 bases from J, with 12 bases in between. For the CDR3, the DNA is TGCGCCAGCAGTCGGGGCCAAGGTAATGAAAAACTGTTTTTT. Residues: CASSRGQGNEKLFF.

The chain joins TRBV7-9 to TRBJ2-1; D gene unclear. Germline lookup yields CDR1 SEHNR and CDR2 FQNEAQ (reference sequence). V was clipped by 5 bases and J by 3 bases, with 11 bases between them. This CDR3 region has 14 residues. CDR3 loop: CASSPSRSYNEQFF. The CDR3 DNA reads TGTGCCAGCAGCCCGTCCAGGAGCTACAATGAGCAGTTCTTC.

This chain connects TRBV10-3 to TRBJ2-3, with 12 nucleotides matching TRBD2. The V and J ends lost 6 bases and 2 bases, in that order; junction bases with no gene match: 3. The germline V gene has CDR1 ENHRY and CDR2 SYGVKD. CDR3 length equals 15 residues. CDR3 bases: TGTGCCATCAGCGGACTAGCGGGGCTCACAGATACGCAGTATTTT. This sequence encodes CAISGLAGLTDTQYF.